The entry that follows covers one TCR beta chain sequence. Its antigen is not known. This sample is drawn from a study of T cell responses to AZD1222 COVID-19 vaccine. Study conclusions and caveats: Increased Spike-specific TCR breadth and depth were observed after two AZD1222 doses.

This CDR3 comprises 16 residues. CDR1 is SGHDN and CDR2 is FVKESK in the germline V gene. V lost 5 bases and J lost 1, with 12 bases in between. The table came from immunoSEQ multiplex PCR; TCRdb's copy has only in-frame clones and leaves some out. The sample has 150,000 to 200,000 clones, approximately 94% seen once; the top ten hold approximately 0.69%. The V call is TRBV14, the J call TRBJ2-6; D not certain. This TCR was sampled from an adult in good health. Sequenced material: peripheral blood, taken on day 0 of AZD1222 vaccination. CDR3 region: CASSSNRRSGANVLTF. The DNA of the CDR3 is TGTGCCAGCAGCTCAAACCGCCGTTCTGGGGCCAACGTCCTGACTTTC.